The T cell receptor beta chain described here comes from a study of beta chain features in type 1 diabetes. Findings and limits, study-wide: PCR might show a preference for shorter templates, equally across patients and controls. Within each of all four CD4+ subsets, Type 1 diabetes patients had TCRB CDR3s that were moderately but significantly shorter.

Expressed TCRB transcripts were sequenced, since all the RNA that had been isolated was reverse transcribed. Data came from immunoSEQ multiplex PCR; TCRdb stores just in-frame clones and leaves some out. The sample consists of roughly 230,000 clones, roughly 10% of them appearing once. This CDR3 is built from 13 residues. Trimming took 3 bases from V and 8 from J, leaving 14 bases between them. Germline-derived CDR1 and CDR2 are SGHNT and YYREEE (reference sequence). The sample holds a few counts of this clone. Its antigen is as yet unknown. The sample consisted of naive CD4+ T cells from blood. The sequence was collected from a man younger than 40 with type 1 diabetes. V gene TRBV5-4 combines with J gene TRBJ1-2; possible D gene TRBD1, 6 bases. The CDR3 DNA follows: TGTGCCAGCAGCTCTGGACAGAAGAAAGGCTACACCTTC. Amino acid sequence: CASSSGQKKGYTF.